These 20 T cell receptor beta chains were all obtained from the same sample, sequenced in a study of PD-1 blockade in classical Hodgkin lymphoma. Every single patient, without exception, relapsed after autologous stem cell transplantation, and brentuximab vedotin exposure varied. The method was immunoSEQ multiplex PCR; TCRdb's version includes in-frame clones alone and lacks a portion of them. The sample records about 14,000 clones, around 76% being singletons. This specimen was peripheral blood mononuclear cells (PBMCs), taken at baseline. These receptor sequences come from a human donor with classical Hodgkin lymphoma.

The DNA for the CDR3 is TGTGCCACCAGCAGAGATCTCACCGGGGCAGATACGCAGTATTTT. This translates into CATSRDLTGADTQYF. V usage is TRBV15 and J usage is TRBJ2-3, with D perhaps TRBD2 (5 bases). CDR3 length equals 15 residues. V lost 0 bases to trimming and J lost 4 bases, with 11 bases between them. CDR1 LNHNV and CDR2 YYDKDF come from the germline V gene (reference sequence). The full variable domain, in which reference TRBV15 and TRBJ2-3 provide the parts outside the CDR3, is DAMVIQNPRYQVTQFGKPVTLSCSQTLNHNVMYWYQQKSSQAPKLLFHYYDKDFNNEADTPDNFQSRRPNTSFCFLDIRSPGLGDTAMYLCATSRDLTGADTQYFGPGTRLTVL.

The chain has TRBV4-1 and TRBJ2-3, with D possibly TRBD2 on 5 matching bases. This CDR3 is 15 amino acids long. V was clipped by 0 bases and J by 2 bases, with 9 bases between them. Germline-derived CDR1 and CDR2 are MGHRA and YSYEKL. CDR3 DNA: TGCGCCAGCAGCCAAGACTACGGGATCACAGATACGCAGTATTTT. Its protein is CASSQDYGITDTQYF.

The chain recombines TRBV6-6 with TRBJ1-1; D gene unclear. The CDR3 sequence is 12 residues long. The V end lost 10 bases, the J end lost 1 base, and 10 bases lay between the germline ends. CDR1 and CDR2 (germline): MNHNY, SVGAGI (reference sequence). CDR3 bases: TGTGCCACAAGGACGGGGAACACTGAAGCTTTCTTT. This encodes CATRTGNTEAFF.

This sequence joins TRBV7-2 and TRBJ2-5; D possibly corresponds to TRBD1 (7 bases). This CDR3 comprises 14 residues. The V gene lost 5 bases and the J gene lost 5 bases, with 15 bases spanning the gap. Germline assignment: CDR1 SGHTA and CDR2 FQGNSA. CDR3 sequence: CASSPTGAGETQYF. The CDR3 DNA sequence: TGTGCCAGCAGCCCTACAGGGGCGGGGGAGACCCAGTACTTC.

Here the CDR3 reads CASSQYLAGGRQETQYF. CDR3 nucleotide sequence: TGCGCCAGCAGCCAGTATCTAGCGGGAGGACGCCAAGAGACCCAGTACTTC. This rearrangement joins TRBV4-1 to TRBJ2-5, with TRBD2 matching over 11 bases. The germline gives CDR1 MGHRA, CDR2 YSYEKL. With V trimmed by 3 bases and J by 1 base, 7 bases remained unmatched. CDR3 length: 17 amino acids.

This clone is a singleton in its sample. The chain couples TRBV15 to TRBJ1-2, with D maybe TRBD1 (6 bases). The CDR3 length is 14 residues. Germline CDR1 is LNHNV and CDR2 is YYDKDF (reference sequence). The ends were cut back, 6 bases at V and 8 bases at J, with 19 bases in the middle. The CDR3 sequence: CATSLDRSPIGYTF. Here the CDR3 DNA reads TGTGCCACCAGTTTAGACAGGAGTCCTATCGGCTACACCTTC.

This chain links TRBV5-1 with TRBJ2-5; no clear D. V was clipped by 4 bases and J by 4 bases, with 11 bases between them. This CDR3 is 13 amino acids long. Germline loops: CDR1 SGHRS, CDR2 YFSETQ. As DNA, the CDR3 is TGCGCCAGCAGCGCCCTGGTCGGAGAGACCCAGTACTTC. This translates into CASSALVGETQYF.

The chain links TRBV7-3 to TRBJ2-7, with a tentative D call TRBD1 (6 bases). The CDR3 runs to 14 residues. The germline V gene encodes CDR1 SGHTA and CDR2 FQGTGA. The V and J ends lost 5 bases and 0 bases respectively, with 11 bases between them. The CDR3 DNA reads as TGTGCCAGCAGCCGGATGGACAGCTCCTACGAGCAGTACTTC. This sequence encodes CASSRMDSSYEQYF.

The chain uses TRBV27 and TRBJ2-5, with TRBD2 as a possible D gene (5 bases). The CDR3 is 18 residues long. Germline-derived CDR1 and CDR2 are MNHEY and SMNVEV (reference sequence). Between the trimmed V and J ends, which lost 3 bases and 3 bases, there was a span of 23 bases. For the CDR3, the DNA is TGTGCCAGCAGTTTTTGGAACCCCGGGGAGATGGAAAAAGAGACCCAGTACTTC. Translation: CASSFWNPGEMEKETQYF.

The gene calls are TRBV28 and TRBJ2-5; D is perhaps TRBD2 (6 bases). Germline CDR1 and CDR2: MDHEN and SYDVKM. V lost 4 bases to trimming and J lost 2 bases, with 14 bases between them. The CDR3 totals 15 residues. The CDR3 loop is CASSSSAAGQETQYF. Here the CDR3 DNA reads TGTGCCAGCAGTTCTAGTGCGGCGGGGCAAGAGACCCAGTACTTC. Complete variable domain (other parts from reference TRBV28 and TRBJ2-5): DVKVTQSSRYLVKRTGEKVFLECVQDMDHENMFWYRQDPGLGLRLIYFSYDVKMKEKGDIPEGYSVSREKKERFSLILESASTNQTSMYLCASSSSAAGQETQYFGPGTRLLVL.

This chain links TRBV4-2 with TRBJ1-5; no definite D call. The CDR3 consists of 15 residues. CDR1 and CDR2 (germline): LGHNA, YNFKEQ. V shed 0 bases and J shed 6 bases, with 12 bases lying between them. CDR3 bases: TGTGCCAGCAGCCAAGATATAAGCAAGTCTCAGCCCCAGCATTTT. This encodes CASSQDISKSQPQHF.

This chain joins TRBV13 and TRBJ2-2, with 11 positions matching TRBD1. This CDR3 spans 14 amino acids. With 8 bases clipped from V and 6 bases from J, the junction kept 5 bases outside the gene matches. CDR1 and CDR2 from the germline V gene are PRHDT and FYEKMQ (reference sequence). CDR3 in amino acids: CASEDRGHSGELFF. For the CDR3, the DNA is TGTGCCAGCGAGGACAGGGGGCACTCCGGGGAGCTGTTTTTT.

The V call is TRBV6-4, the J call TRBJ1-2, with 7 positions matching TRBD1. Per germline, CDR1 MRHNA and CDR2 SNTAGT. The CDR3 loop spans 15 amino acids. V lost 11 bases to trimming and J lost 0 bases; unmatched junction nucleotides: 12. Written as DNA, the CDR3 is TGTGCCCCCAAAGCCGCCAGGGGGACTAACTATGGCTACACCTTC. Protein sequence: CAPKAARGTNYGYTF.

V gene TRBV7-7 combines with J gene TRBJ2-1; the match to TRBD2 covers 8 bases. This CDR3 region has 13 residues. V shed 5 bases and J 6 bases; nucleotides not matched to a gene: 3. The germline V gene has CDR1 SSHAT and CDR2 FNYEAQ (reference sequence). The CDR3 is CASSPGLVNEQFF. The CDR3 region has the DNA TGTGCCAGCAGCCCGGGACTAGTCAATGAGCAGTTCTTC. Drawing the rest from reference TRBV7-7 and TRBJ2-1, the complete variable domain is GAGVSQSPRYKVTKRGQDVTLRCDPISSHATLYWYQQALGQGPEFLTYFNYEAQPDKSGLPSDRFSAERPEGSISTLTIQRTEQRDSAMYRCASSPGLVNEQFFGPGTRLTVL.

The chain uses TRBV21-1 and TRBJ2-3. TRBV21-1 is a pseudogene. The CDR3 covers 15 residues. In nucleotides, the CDR3 is TGTGCCAGCAGCAAAGGGCTATTTAGCACAGATACGCAGTATTTT. Amino acid sequence: CASSKGLFSTDTQYF.

The J gene is TRBJ2-2, the V gene TRBV4-3; 10 bases line up with TRBD2. The trim removed 4 bases at V and 0 bases at J, leaving 8 bases unmatched. The CDR3 totals 18 residues. CDR1 LGHNA and CDR2 YSLEER come from the germline V gene. This chain's CDR3 is CASSPLLAGDANTGELFF. CDR3 nucleotide sequence: TGCGCCAGCAGCCCCCTCCTAGCGGGGGACGCGAACACCGGGGAGCTGTTTTTT.

V gene TRBV6-4 combines with J gene TRBJ1-1; TRBD1 matches at 10 bases. The CDR3 runs to 14 residues. The germline V gene encodes CDR1 MRHNA and CDR2 SNTAGT. V was pared by 6 bases and J by 6 bases, with 7 bases of the junction left unmatched. This chain's CDR3 is CASRGTGEFAEAFF. Written as DNA, the CDR3 is TGTGCCAGCAGAGGGACAGGGGAGTTTGCTGAAGCTTTCTTT.

The V call is TRBV14, the J call TRBJ2-5; no firm D call. The DNA end favors TRBJ2-7, so the J call may be wrong. The germline V gene encodes CDR1 SGHDN and CDR2 FVKESK. The CDR3 is made up of 15 amino acids. The CDR3 spells CASSQDNRSRGEQYF. The CDR3 coding sequence is TGTGCCAGCAGCCAAGATAATAGGTCTAGAGGCGAGCAGTACTTC.

The chain links TRBV7-9 to TRBJ1-5; 7 bases are a match to TRBD1. Germline CDR1 is SEHNR and CDR2 is FQNEAQ (reference sequence). The CDR3 has 14 amino acids. Trimming took 5 bases from V and 0 from J; bases not matched to a gene: 1. CDR3 sequence reads: CASSGTASNQPQHF. Written as DNA, the CDR3 is TGTGCCAGCAGCGGGACAGCTAGCAATCAGCCCCAGCATTTT.

This chain uses TRBV14 with TRBJ2-3; D gene uncertain. The V gene's germline CDR1 is SGHDN and CDR2 FVKESK. The CDR3 totals 17 residues. The V and J ends lost 0 bases and 0 bases respectively, with 13 bases between them. DNA for the CDR3: TGTGCCAGCAGCCAAGATTCACCCACTCCCAGCACAGATACGCAGTATTTT. It yields the protein CASSQDSPTPSTDTQYF.